This T cell receptor beta chain emerged from a study of T cell changes during pregnancy in multiple sclerosis. This CDR3 has 13 amino acids. Germline CDR1 reads LNHDA; CDR2 reads SQIVND (reference sequence). V was clipped by 7 bases and J by 5 bases; unmatched bases: 4. The method was immunoSEQ multiplex PCR; TCRdb's version includes in-frame clones alone and lacks a portion of them. Of approximately 41,000 clones in the sample, approximately 94% were seen once. The chain couples TRBV19 to TRBJ2-7; 11 nucleotides line up with TRBD1. Material: CD8+ T cells from peripheral blood mononuclear cells, obtained in the third trimester of pregnancy. This receptor was taken from a female donor with multiple sclerosis, enrolled in a pregnancy study. This CDR3 is CASTGQGENEQYF. In DNA, the CDR3 is TGTGCCAGTACGGGACAGGGGGAGAACGAGCAGTACTTC.